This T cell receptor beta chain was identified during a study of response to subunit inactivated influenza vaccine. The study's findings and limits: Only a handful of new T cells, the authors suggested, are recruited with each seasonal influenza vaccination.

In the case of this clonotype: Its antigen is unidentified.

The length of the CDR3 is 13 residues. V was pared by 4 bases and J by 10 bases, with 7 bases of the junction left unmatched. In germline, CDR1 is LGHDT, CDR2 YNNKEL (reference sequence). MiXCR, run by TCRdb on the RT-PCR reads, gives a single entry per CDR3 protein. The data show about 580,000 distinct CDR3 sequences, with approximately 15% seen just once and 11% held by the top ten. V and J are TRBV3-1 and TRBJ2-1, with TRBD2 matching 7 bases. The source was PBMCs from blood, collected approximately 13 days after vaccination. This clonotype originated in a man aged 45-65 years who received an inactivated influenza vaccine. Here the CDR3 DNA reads TGTGCCAGCAGCCGGACTCCCGGGGGGGAGCAGTTCTTC. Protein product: CASSRTPGGEQFF.